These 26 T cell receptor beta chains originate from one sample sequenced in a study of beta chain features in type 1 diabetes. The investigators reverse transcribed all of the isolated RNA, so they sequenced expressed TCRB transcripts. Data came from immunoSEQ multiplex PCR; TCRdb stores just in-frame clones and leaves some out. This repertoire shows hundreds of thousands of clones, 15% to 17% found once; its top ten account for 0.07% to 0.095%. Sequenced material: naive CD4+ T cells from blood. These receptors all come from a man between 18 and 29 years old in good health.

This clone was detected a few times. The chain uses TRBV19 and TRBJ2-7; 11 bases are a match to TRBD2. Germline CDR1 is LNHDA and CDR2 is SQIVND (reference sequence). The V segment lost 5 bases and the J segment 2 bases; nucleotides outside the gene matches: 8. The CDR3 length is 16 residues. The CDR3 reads CASSSPGLAATYEQYF. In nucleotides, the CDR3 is TGTGCCAGTAGTTCCCCGGGACTAGCGGCCACCTACGAGCAGTACTTC. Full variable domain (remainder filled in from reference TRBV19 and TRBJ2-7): DGGITQSPKYLFRKEGQNVTLSCEQNLNHDAMYWYRQDPGQGLRLIYYSQIVNDFQKGDIAEGYSVSREKKESFPLTVTSAQKNPTAFYLCASSSPGLAATYEQYFGPGTRLTVT.

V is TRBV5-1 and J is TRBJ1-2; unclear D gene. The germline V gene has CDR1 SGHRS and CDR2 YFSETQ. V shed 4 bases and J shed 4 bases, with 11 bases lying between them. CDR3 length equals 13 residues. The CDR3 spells CASSMSNSYGYTF. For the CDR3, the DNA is TGCGCCAGCAGCATGAGTAACAGCTATGGCTACACCTTC. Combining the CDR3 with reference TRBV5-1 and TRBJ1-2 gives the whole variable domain KAGVTQTPRYLIKTRGQQVTLSCSPISGHRSVSWYQQTPGQGLQFLFEYFSETQRNKGNFPGRFSGRQFSNSRSEMNVSTLELGDSALYLCASSMSNSYGYTFGSGTRLTVV.

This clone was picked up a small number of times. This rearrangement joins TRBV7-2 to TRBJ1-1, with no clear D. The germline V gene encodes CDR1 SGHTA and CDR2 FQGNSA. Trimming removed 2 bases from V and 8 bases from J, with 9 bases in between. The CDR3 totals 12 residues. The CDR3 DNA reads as TGTGCCAGCAGCTTATGGAAGCTAGAAGCTTTCTTT. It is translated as CASSLWKLEAFF.

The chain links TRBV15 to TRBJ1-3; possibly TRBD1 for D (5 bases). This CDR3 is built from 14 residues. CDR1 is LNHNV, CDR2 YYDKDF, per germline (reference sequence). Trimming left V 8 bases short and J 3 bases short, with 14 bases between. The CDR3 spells CATRRQGDGNTIYF. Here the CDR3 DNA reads TGTGCCACCCGGCGCCAGGGTGATGGAAACACCATATATTTT.

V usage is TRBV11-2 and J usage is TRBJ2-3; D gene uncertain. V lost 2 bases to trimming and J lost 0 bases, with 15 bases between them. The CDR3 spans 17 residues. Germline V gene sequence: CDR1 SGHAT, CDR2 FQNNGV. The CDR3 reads CASSLRPAGGSTDTQYF. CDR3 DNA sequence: TGTGCCAGCAGCTTAAGACCCGCCGGCGGCAGCACAGATACGCAGTATTTT.

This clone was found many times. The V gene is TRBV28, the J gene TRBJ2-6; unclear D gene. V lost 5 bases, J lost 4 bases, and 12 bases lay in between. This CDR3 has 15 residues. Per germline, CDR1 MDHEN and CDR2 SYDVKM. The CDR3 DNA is TGTGCCAGCAGTCTCACAGTTCTGGGGGCCAACGTCCTGACTTTC. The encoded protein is CASSLTVLGANVLTF. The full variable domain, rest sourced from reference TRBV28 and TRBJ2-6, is DVKVTQSSRYLVKRTGEKVFLECVQDMDHENMFWYRQDPGLGLRLIYFSYDVKMKEKGDIPEGYSVSREKKERFSLILESASTNQTSMYLCASSLTVLGANVLTFGAGSRLTVL.

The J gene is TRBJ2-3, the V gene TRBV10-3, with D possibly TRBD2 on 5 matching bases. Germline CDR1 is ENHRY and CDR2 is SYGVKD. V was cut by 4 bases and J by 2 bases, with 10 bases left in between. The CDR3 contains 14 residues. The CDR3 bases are TGTGCCATCAGTGGGAGGAAAGACACAGATACGCAGTATTTT. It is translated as CAISGRKDTDTQYF.

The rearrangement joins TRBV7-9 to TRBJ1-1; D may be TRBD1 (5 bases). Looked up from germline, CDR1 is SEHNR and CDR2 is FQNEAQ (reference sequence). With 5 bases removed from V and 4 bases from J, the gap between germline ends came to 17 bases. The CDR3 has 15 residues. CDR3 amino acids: CASSQEGAVSTEAFF. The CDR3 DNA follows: TGTGCCAGCAGCCAAGAAGGGGCAGTGAGCACTGAAGCTTTCTTT.

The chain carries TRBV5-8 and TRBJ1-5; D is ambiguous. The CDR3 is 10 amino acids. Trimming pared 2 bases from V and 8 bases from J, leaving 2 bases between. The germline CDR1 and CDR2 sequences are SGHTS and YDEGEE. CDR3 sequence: CASSFEPQHF. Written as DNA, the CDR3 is TGTGCCAGCAGCTTCGAGCCCCAGCATTTT.

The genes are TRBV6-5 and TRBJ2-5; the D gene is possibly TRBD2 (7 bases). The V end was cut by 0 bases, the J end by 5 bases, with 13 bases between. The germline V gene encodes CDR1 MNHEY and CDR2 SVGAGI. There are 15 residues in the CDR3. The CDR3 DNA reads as TGTGCCAGCAGTTACTCCGGGGGGCGCCGGGAGACCCAGTACTTC. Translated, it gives CASSYSGGRRETQYF.

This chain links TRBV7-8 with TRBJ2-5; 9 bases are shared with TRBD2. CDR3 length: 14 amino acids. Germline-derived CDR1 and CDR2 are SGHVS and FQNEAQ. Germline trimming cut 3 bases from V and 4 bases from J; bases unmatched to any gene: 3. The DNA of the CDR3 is TGTGCCAGCAGCTTTAGCGGGGGCTCAGAGACCCAGTACTTC. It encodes CASSFSGGSETQYF.

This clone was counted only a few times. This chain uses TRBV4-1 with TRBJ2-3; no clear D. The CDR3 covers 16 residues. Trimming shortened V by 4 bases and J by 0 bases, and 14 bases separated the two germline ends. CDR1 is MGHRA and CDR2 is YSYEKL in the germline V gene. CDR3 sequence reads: CASSLLTAPSTDTQYF. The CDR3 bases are TGCGCCAGCAGCCTATTGACTGCTCCCAGCACAGATACGCAGTATTTT.

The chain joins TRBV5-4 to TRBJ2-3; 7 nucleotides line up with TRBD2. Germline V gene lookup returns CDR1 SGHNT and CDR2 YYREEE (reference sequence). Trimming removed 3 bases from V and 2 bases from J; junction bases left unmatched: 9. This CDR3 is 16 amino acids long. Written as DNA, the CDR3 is TGTGCCAGCAGCTCATCGGGGAGGGTGCACACAGATACGCAGTATTTT. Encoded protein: CASSSSGRVHTDTQYF.

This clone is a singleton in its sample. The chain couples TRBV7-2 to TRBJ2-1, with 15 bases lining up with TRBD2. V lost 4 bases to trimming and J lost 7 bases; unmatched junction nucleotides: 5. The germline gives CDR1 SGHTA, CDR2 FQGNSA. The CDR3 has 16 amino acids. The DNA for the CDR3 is TGTGCCAGCAGCTCGCCCGGACTAGCGGGAGGGAATGAGCAGTTCTTC. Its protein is CASSSPGLAGGNEQFF.

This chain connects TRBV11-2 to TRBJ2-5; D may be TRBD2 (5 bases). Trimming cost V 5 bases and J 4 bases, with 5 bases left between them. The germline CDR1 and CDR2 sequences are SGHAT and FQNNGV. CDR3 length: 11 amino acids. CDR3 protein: CASSRGETQYF. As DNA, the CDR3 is TGTGCCAGCAGCCGGGGAGAGACCCAGTACTTC.

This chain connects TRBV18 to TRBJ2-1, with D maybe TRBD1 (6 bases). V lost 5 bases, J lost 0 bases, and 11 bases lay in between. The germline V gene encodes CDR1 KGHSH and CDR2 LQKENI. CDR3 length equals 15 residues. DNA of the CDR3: TGTGCCAGCTCAGCCGACAGGAGCTCCTACAATGAGCAGTTCTTC. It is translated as CASSADRSSYNEQFF.

The CDR3 is CASQGVAETQYF. CDR3 coding DNA: TGTGCCAGTCAGGGGGTAGCGGAGACCCAGTACTTC. V is TRBV7-9 and J is TRBJ2-5; TRBD1 aligns across 7 bases. The CDR3 runs to 12 residues. Germline CDR1 and CDR2: SEHNR and FQNEAQ (reference sequence). Trimming removed 9 bases from V and 5 bases from J; junction bases left unmatched: 6.

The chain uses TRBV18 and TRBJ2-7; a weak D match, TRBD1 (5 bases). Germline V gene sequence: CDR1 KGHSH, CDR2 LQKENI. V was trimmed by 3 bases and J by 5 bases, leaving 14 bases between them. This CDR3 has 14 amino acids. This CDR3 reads CASSPATDFHEQYF. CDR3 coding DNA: TGTGCCAGCTCACCCGCGACAGACTTCCACGAGCAGTACTTC.

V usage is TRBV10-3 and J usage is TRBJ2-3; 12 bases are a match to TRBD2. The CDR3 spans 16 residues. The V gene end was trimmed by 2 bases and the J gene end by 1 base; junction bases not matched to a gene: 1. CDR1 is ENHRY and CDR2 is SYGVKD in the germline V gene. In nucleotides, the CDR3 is TGTGCCATCAGTGAGGCTAGCGGGAGGGGCACAGATACGCAGTATTTT. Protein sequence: CAISEASGRGTDTQYF.

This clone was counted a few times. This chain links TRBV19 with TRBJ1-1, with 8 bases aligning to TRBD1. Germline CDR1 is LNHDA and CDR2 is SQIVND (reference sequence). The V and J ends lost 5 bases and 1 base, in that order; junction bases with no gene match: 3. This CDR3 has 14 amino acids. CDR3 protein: CASSLGQENTEAFF. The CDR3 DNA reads TGTGCCAGTAGTTTGGGACAGGAGAACACTGAAGCTTTCTTT.

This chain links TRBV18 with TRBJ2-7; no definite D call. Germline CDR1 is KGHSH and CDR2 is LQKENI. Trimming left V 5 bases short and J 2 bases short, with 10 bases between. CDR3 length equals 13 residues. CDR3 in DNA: TGTGCCAGCTCAGGTGCGGAAACCTACGAGCAGTACTTC. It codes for CASSGAETYEQYF. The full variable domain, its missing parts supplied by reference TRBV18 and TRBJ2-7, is NAGVMQNPRHLVRRRGQEARLRCSPMKGHSHVYWYRQLPEEGLKFMVYLQKENIIDESGMPKERFSAEFPKEGPSILRIQQVVRGDSAAYFCASSGAETYEQYFGPGTRLTVT.

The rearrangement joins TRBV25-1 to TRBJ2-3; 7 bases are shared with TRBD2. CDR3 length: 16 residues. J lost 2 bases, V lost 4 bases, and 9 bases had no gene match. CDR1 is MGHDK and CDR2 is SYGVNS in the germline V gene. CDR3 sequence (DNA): TGTGCCAGCAGTGTACTTAGCGGGCGGAACACAGATACGCAGTATTTT. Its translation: CASSVLSGRNTDTQYF.

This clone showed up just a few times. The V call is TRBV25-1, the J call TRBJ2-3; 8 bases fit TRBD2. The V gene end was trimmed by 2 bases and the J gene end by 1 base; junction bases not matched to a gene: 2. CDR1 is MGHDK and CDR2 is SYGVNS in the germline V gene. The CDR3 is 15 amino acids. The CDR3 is CASSEMRGGTDTQYF. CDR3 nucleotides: TGTGCCAGCAGTGAAATGCGGGGGGGCACAGATACGCAGTATTTT.

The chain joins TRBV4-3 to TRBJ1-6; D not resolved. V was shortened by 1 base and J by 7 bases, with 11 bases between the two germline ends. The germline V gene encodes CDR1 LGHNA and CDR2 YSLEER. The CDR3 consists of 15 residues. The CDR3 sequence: CASSQVKGTNSPLHF. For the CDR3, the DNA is TGCGCCAGCAGCCAAGTTAAAGGTACCAATTCACCCCTCCACTTT.

The CDR3 loop is CASSQGRTGGGETQYF. The CDR3 coding sequence is TGCGCCAGCAGCCAAGGGAGAACGGGAGGGGGGGAGACCCAGTACTTC. The chain combines TRBV4-3 with TRBJ2-5; the match to TRBD2 covers 8 bases. Germline V CDR1 and CDR2: LGHNA, YSLEER. Trimming took 1 base from V and 5 from J; bases not matched to a gene: 9. CDR3 length equals 16 residues.

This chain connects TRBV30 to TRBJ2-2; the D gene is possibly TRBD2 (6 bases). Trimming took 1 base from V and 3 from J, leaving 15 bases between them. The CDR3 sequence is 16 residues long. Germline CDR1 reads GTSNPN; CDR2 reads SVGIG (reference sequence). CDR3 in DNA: TGTGCCTGGAGTGGCTCGACTAGTTTGTACACCGGGGAGCTGTTTTTT. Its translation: CAWSGSTSLYTGELFF. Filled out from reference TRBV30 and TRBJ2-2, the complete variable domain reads SQTIHQWPATLVQPVGSPLSLECTVEGTSNPNLYWYRQAAGRGLQLLFYSVGIGQISSEVPQNLSASRPQDRQFILSSKKLLLSDSGFYLCAWSGSTSLYTGELFFGEGSRLTVL.